The sample holds a few counts of the clone carrying this TCR beta chain. Germline V gene data show CDR1 as MGHRA and CDR2 as YSYEKL. Trimming stripped 6 bases from V and 4 bases from J, with 12 bases between. The CDR3 extends over 13 amino acids. Sequencing was performed with immunoSEQ multiplex PCR; in TCRdb, only in-frame clones are kept and a portion is missing. The table includes some 40,000 clones, approximately 85% detected once. This specimen belongs to a study of blood T cell repertoires in COVID-19. V is TRBV4-1 and J is TRBJ1-2; TRBD1 is a possible D gene (6 bases). This receptor was taken from an elderly woman with acute or convalescent COVID-19. The sample was peripheral blood. As DNA, the CDR3 is TGCGCCAGCAGTATACAGGGCCTCTATGGCTACACCTTC. It is translated as CASSIQGLYGYTF.